The rows below give T cell receptor beta chains drawn from one sample of a study of blood T cell repertoires in COVID-19. Using immunoSEQ multiplex PCR, the repertoire was profiled, and TCRdb retains in-frame clones only, with some absent. This sample has around 310,000 clones; approximately 90% occur once, and the top ten carry about an eighth. Sequenced sample: peripheral blood. Receptors were obtained from a woman in her sixties or seventies with acute or convalescent COVID-19. CDR3s include the opening cysteine and the closing phenylalanine or tryptophan. Each record gives: D gene, V gene, J gene, clone size, CDR3 DNA, CDR3 protein. A D gene is named only where the DNA matches it firmly. The size of a clone is reported for some rows only, either as once, few or many, or as a class for expanded clones.

>.|TRBV13|TRBJ1-5|.
TGTGCCAGCACCCTGGGCGAGCCCCAGCATTTT
CASTLGEPQHF
>TRBD2|TRBV27|TRBJ2-5|.
TGTGCCAGCAGTTTGCCTAGCGGGATCCAAGAGACCCAGTACTTC
CASSLPSGIQETQYF
>TRBD1|TRBV10-3|TRBJ1-2|.
TGTGCCATCAGTTCCGGACAGGGAGGTAATGGCTACACCTTC
CAISSGQGGNGYTF
>TRBD1|TRBV2|TRBJ2-7|.
TGTGCCAGCAGGGCCGGGGACAGTTTCTCCTACGAGCAGTACTTC
CASRAGDSFSYEQYF
>TRBD2|TRBV7-3|TRBJ2-3|.
TGTGCCAGCAGTCCCGGGACTACGCCCACAGATACGCAGTATTTT
CASSPGTTPTDTQYF
>TRBD1|TRBV7-9|TRBJ2-7|.
TGTGCCAGCAGTTCAACAGGGGGGACGGACGAGCAGTACTTC
CASSSTGGTDEQYF
>TRBD1|TRBV7-9|TRBJ1-1|once
TGTGCCAGCAGCAGGGACAGGGGGGGTGGCACTGAAGCTTTCTTT
CASSRDRGGGTEAFF
>.|TRBV5-1|TRBJ2-1|.
TGCGCCAGCAGGAACTACTACTCCTACAATGAGCAGTTCTTC
CASRNYYSYNEQFF
>.|TRBV28|TRBJ1-2|.
TGTGCCATCTCGACACTCTATATATATGGCTACACCTTC
CAISTLYIYGYTF
>.|TRBV2|TRBJ2-7|.
TGTGCCAGCAGGGGAGACAGGTACTCCTACGAGCAGTACTTC
CASRGDRYSYEQYF
>TRBD2|TRBV7-2|TRBJ2-3|.
TGTGCCAGCAGCAGCAAAAGGACTAGCGGGGACACAGATACGCAGTATTTT
CASSSKRTSGDTDTQYF
>TRBD1|TRBV5-4|TRBJ2-2|.
TGTGCCAGCAGCCCCGTAAGGGGGCTAGGGGAGCTGTTTTTT
CASSPVRGLGELFF
>.|TRBV4-2|TRBJ1-1|.
TGTGCCAGCAGACCTCTCAGTACCTTGAACACTGAAGCTTTCTTT
CASRPLSTLNTEAFF
>.|TRBV2|TRBJ2-7|.
TGTGCCACCGGGGTTGTTCTGGCGCAGAAGCAGTACTTC
CATGVVLAQKQYF
>.|TRBV29-1|TRBJ2-7|.
TGCAGTGTCTCCGGGGAAGGGTACGAGCAGTACTTC
CSVSGEGYEQYF
>TRBD1|TRBV13|TRBJ1-4|.
TGTGCCAGCAGCCCGGGACAGGGGGCGGTAAAACTGTTTTTT
CASSPGQGAVKLFF
>TRBD1|TRBV12-3/TRBV12-4|TRBJ1-2|.
TGTGCCAGCAGTTCGGACAGGAACTATGGCTACACCTTC
CASSSDRNYGYTF
>.|TRBV28|TRBJ1-3|.
TGTGCCAGCCTATCAGGGGTCGGAGCCACCATATATTTT
CASLSGVGATIYF
>.|TRBV3-1/TRBV3-2|TRBJ2-5|.
TGTGCCAGCAGCCCCGTGGCTAGCGTCATCCAAGAGACCCAGTACTTC
CASSPVASVIQETQYF
>TRBD2|TRBV7-2|TRBJ2-7|.
TGTGCCAGCAGCATAGGGACTAGCGGGATCGGAGAGCAGTACTTC
CASSIGTSGIGEQYF